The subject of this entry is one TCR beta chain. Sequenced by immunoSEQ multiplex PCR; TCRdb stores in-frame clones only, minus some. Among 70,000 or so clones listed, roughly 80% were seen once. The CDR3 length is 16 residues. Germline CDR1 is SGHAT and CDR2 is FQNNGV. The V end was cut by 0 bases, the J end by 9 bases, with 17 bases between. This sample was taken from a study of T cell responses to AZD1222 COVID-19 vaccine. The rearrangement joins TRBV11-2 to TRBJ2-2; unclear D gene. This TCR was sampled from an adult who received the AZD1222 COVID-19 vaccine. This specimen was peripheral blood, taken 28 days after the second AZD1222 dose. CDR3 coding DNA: TGTGCCAGCAGCTTAGAATCACCGGGTTTGGTCAGGGAGCTGTTTTTT. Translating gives CASSLESPGLVRELFF.